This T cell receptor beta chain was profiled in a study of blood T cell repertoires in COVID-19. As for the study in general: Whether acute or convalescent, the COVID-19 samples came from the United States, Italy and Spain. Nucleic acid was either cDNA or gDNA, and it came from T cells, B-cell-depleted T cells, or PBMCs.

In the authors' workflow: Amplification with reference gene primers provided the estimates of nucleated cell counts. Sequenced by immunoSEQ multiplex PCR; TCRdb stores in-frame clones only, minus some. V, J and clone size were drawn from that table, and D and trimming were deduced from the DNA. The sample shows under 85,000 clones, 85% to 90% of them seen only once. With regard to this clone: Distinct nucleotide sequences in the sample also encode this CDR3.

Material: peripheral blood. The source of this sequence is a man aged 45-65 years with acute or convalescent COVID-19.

CDR3 residues: CASSLARDYGYTF. In DNA form, the CDR3 reads TGTGCCAGCAGCTTGGCCAGGGACTATGGCTACACCTTC. This sequence joins TRBV7-2 and TRBJ1-2, with D possibly being TRBD1 (5 bases). The CDR3 runs 13 residues. The germline gives CDR1 SGHTA, CDR2 FQGNSA. V was shortened by 3 bases and J by 3 bases, with 8 bases between the two germline ends.